This T cell receptor beta chain was profiled in a study of T cells expressing NK-cell markers. Study overall: Serological testing identified seven of the eight sequenced donors as HCMV-seropositive and one as seronegative. Study-level points and caveats: Nothing established the HCMV specificity of expanded NKG2C+ T cell clones.

TCRdb re-called the 5' RACE reads and catalogs CDR3 proteins one per entry, DNA excluded. This table lists about 440,000 distinct CDR3 sequences. A note on this clonotype: Its specificity is not known.

This CDR3 has 16 amino acids. Per germline, CDR1 DFQATT and CDR2 SNEGSKA (reference sequence). This clonotype was obtained from a woman aged 18 to 69 in good health. The chain is built from TRBV20-1 and TRBJ2-3; TCRdb designates TRBD1, a call that cannot be tested without DNA. Material for sequencing was blood T cells: a sorted CD56 or NKG2C T cell subset, CD4+ or CD8+ T cells, or bulk PBMC T cells (not recorded which). The CDR3 sequence: CSADSPGQGVPDTQYF.